This TCR beta chain came from a study of beta chain features in type 1 diabetes. Study-level background: No patient-donor differences in age, gender, total cells or subset yield. Study conclusions and caveats: The study found moderately but significantly shorter TCRB CDR3s in all four CD4+ subsets of Type 1 diabetes patients.

CDR3 length equals 16 residues. V gave up 7 bases and J gave up 0 bases; unmatched junction bases: 4. Germline CDR1 is LNHDA and CDR2 is SQIVND (reference sequence). Only a few counts were recorded for this clone. The antigen is undetermined. The authors reverse transcribed all of the isolated RNA, so sequencing captured expressed TCRB transcripts. Around 3.57 million reads was the average for naive, central memory and regulatory T cell samples. This table comes from immunoSEQ multiplex PCR, and its TCRdb copy is limited to in-frame clones, with some not included. The sample includes around 250,000 clones, around 14% seen only once; the top ten take roughly 0.019%.

V gene TRBV19 combines with J gene TRBJ2-6; 9 nucleotides line up with TRBD1. The sample taken for sequencing was naive CD4+ T cells from blood. This receptor was taken from a young man with type 1 diabetes. In nucleotides, the CDR3 is TGTGCCAGTATCGGGACAGGGATCTCTGGGGCCAACGTCCTGACTTTC. It encodes CASIGTGISGANVLTF.